This TCR beta chain emerged from a study of shared clonotypes between healthy human individuals. Of note for this clone: Its antigen is unidentified.

Deep was the level at which the assay was run. Per the original data handling: There were no quality scores in the junction-only immunoSEQ sequences, so filtering differed. Using immunoSEQ multiplex PCR, the repertoire was profiled, and TCRdb retains in-frame clones only, with some absent. V and J calls and clone size are as listed in that table; D and trimming were resolved from the DNA. The data contain around 2,000,000 clones, about 94% of them singletons. Points from the study as a whole: Rarefaction curves obtained for sorted subsets showed sequencing incomplete despite large depth.

The naive CD8 population came from CD45RO-negative cells selected for CCR7, without terminally differentiated effector memory CD45RA+ cells. V was trimmed by 1 base and J by 1 base, leaving 12 bases between them. Germline values: CDR1 SGDLS, CDR2 YYNGEE. The CDR3 is 15 residues long. The sequence was obtained from a man between 18 and 29 years old in good health. The chain couples TRBV9 to TRBJ2-7; D is ambiguous. Sequencing used naive CD8+ T cells sorted from blood. In nucleotides, the CDR3 is TGTGCCAGCAGCGTATTTGCGGAGAATTCCTACGAGCAGTACTTC. Protein sequence: CASSVFAENSYEQYF.